Sequencing of this TCR beta chain was carried out in a study of blood T cell repertoires in COVID-19. Across the whole study: The samples span acute and convalescent COVID-19 from the United States, Italy and Spain.

The ends were cut back, 4 bases at V and 0 bases at J, with 9 bases in the middle. Germline-derived CDR1 and CDR2 are MDHEN and SYDVKM. The CDR3 totals 15 residues. This table comes from immunoSEQ multiplex PCR, and its TCRdb copy is limited to in-frame clones, with some not included. The table records over 250,000 clones, more than 70% of them present only once. The sequenced sample consisted of PBMCs or T cells enriched from blood (not recorded which). The chain combines TRBV28 with TRBJ1-4, with D hard to call. This sequence was found in a woman in her thirties who had recovered from COVID-19. The CDR3: CASSSGLTTNEKLFF. CDR3 in DNA: TGTGCCAGCAGTTCCGGACTCACAACTAATGAAAAACTGTTTTTT.